This record covers a single T cell receptor (beta chain). Its antigen remains unidentified. The length of the CDR3 is 13 residues. Losses at the gene ends were 5 bases for V and 6 bases for J; bases not matched to a gene: 3. This sample was included in a study of T cell responses to AZD1222 COVID-19 vaccine. Overall study results and limits: Vaccination with two AZD1222 doses was followed by a rise in Spike-specific TCR breadth and depth. Donors, mostly white British, included more females; clonal diversity was possibly underestimated. CD4 TCRs covered the whole spike, strongest at regions 160-218 and 743-854.

Libraries were prepared by immunoSEQ multiplex PCR; TCRdb keeps only in-frame clonotypes and omits some of them. The table records around 120,000 clones, over 75% of them present only once. The sequenced sample was peripheral blood, obtained on day 0 of AZD1222 vaccination. This clonotype was sampled from an adult in good health. V usage is TRBV12-3 or TRBV12-4 and J usage is TRBJ1-5; TRBD1 aligns across 8 bases. This CDR3 reads CASSRRGLQPQHF. For the CDR3, the DNA is TGTGCCAGCAGTCGCAGGGGGCTTCAGCCCCAGCATTTT.